These 27 T cell receptor beta chains were all obtained from the same sample, sequenced in a study of shared clonotypes between healthy human individuals. CD45RO negativity and positive selection for CCR7 defined naive CD8 cells, a population that excluded terminally differentiated effector memory CD45RA+ cells. Sequenced by immunoSEQ multiplex PCR; TCRdb stores in-frame clones only, minus some. The table has roughly 590,000 clones, about 95% seen once. Sequencing was carried out using naive CD8+ T cells sorted from blood. The receptor source for this set is a woman aged 25 to 39 in good health.

This sequence joins TRBV28 and TRBJ2-5, with 8 positions matching TRBD2. Near its end, the DNA agrees better with TRBJ2-7, so the J call may be wrong. Germline CDR1 MDHEN, CDR2 SYDVKM. The CDR3 is made up of 17 amino acids. This CDR3 is CASTWSSGSIVSYEQYF. CDR3 bases: TGTGCCAGCACTTGGTCCAGCGGGAGCATTGTATCCTACGAGCAGTACTTC.

The gene calls are TRBV7-9 and TRBJ2-7; perhaps TRBD1 as D (6 bases). This CDR3 is 14 amino acids long. Germline V lookup: CDR1 SEHNR, CDR2 FQNEAQ (reference sequence). V was trimmed by 5 bases and J by 2 bases, leaving 13 bases between them. The CDR3 spells CASSTGTNPYEQYF. The DNA for the CDR3 is TGTGCCAGCAGCACTGGGACAAATCCCTACGAGCAGTACTTC. The whole variable domain, remainder taken from reference TRBV7-9 and TRBJ2-7, is DTGVSQNPRHKITKRGQNVTFRCDPISEHNRLYWYRQTLGQGPEFLTYFQNEAQLEKSRLLSDRFSAERPKGSFSTLEIQRTEQGDSAMYLCASSTGTNPYEQYFGPGTRLTVT.

V is TRBV19 and J is TRBJ2-5; 8 bases line up with TRBD1. CDR1 and CDR2 from the germline V gene are LNHDA and SQIVND (reference sequence). This CDR3 region has 15 residues. J gave up 4 bases and V 10 bases, and 14 bases lay outside the gene matches. The CDR3: CATSLRGQGAETQYF. In nucleotides, the CDR3 is TGTGCCACCTCCTTACGTGGACAGGGAGCAGAGACCCAGTACTTC.

The V gene is TRBV13, the J gene TRBJ2-7, with D maybe TRBD2 (6 bases). Germline V gene lookup returns CDR1 PRHDT and CDR2 FYEKMQ (reference sequence). V shed 0 bases and J shed 7 bases, with 19 bases lying between them. CDR3 size: 16 residues. DNA of the CDR3: TGTGCCAGCAGCTTAGGACGGGACTCGGGCAGGGAGGAGCAGTACTTC. Encoded protein: CASSLGRDSGREEQYF.

CDR3 loop: CASSFSTSGSSYEQYF. DNA for the CDR3: TGTGCCAGCAGTTTCTCGACTAGCGGGAGCTCCTACGAGCAGTACTTC. The V gene is TRBV27, the J gene TRBJ2-7; 12 bases align to TRBD2. CDR3 length equals 16 residues. The V gene's germline CDR1 is MNHEY and CDR2 SMNVEV (reference sequence). Trimming took 3 bases from V and 0 from J; bases not matched to a gene: 3.

V is TRBV10-3 and J is TRBJ2-7; D not resolved. The CDR3 runs 11 residues. V was clipped by 3 bases and J by 3 bases, with 3 bases between them. Germline V gene data show CDR1 as ENHRY and CDR2 as SYGVKD. The DNA of the CDR3 is TGTGCCATCAGTGAAGGCTACGAGCAGTACTTC. Protein: CAISEGYEQYF.

This rearrangement joins TRBV7-9 to TRBJ2-5; 13 bases map to TRBD2. CDR3 size: 17 residues. Per the germline V gene, CDR1 is SEHNR and CDR2 is FQNEAQ (reference sequence). The V gene end was trimmed by 5 bases and the J gene end by 5 bases; junction bases not matched to a gene: 11. CDR3 in amino acids: CASSPTTSGRFRETQYF. CDR3 coding DNA: TGTGCCAGCAGCCCGACGACTAGCGGGAGGTTTAGGGAGACCCAGTACTTC.

The genes are TRBV4-2 and TRBJ2-7; D ambiguous. V was clipped by 1 base and J by 7 bases, with 17 bases between them. The CDR3 sequence is 15 residues long. CDR1 is LGHNA, CDR2 YNFKEQ, per germline. CDR3: CASSQAVNQQQEQYF. The CDR3, as DNA: TGTGCCAGCAGCCAAGCGGTGAACCAACAGCAGGAGCAGTACTTC.

This rearrangement joins TRBV4-1 to TRBJ2-1; 12 bases fit TRBD2. V lost 4 bases and J lost 7; bases outside the gene matches: 11. CDR1 is MGHRA, CDR2 YSYEKL, per germline. The CDR3 extends over 17 amino acids. This CDR3 reads CASSPETSGSLLNEQFF. CDR3 bases: TGCGCCAGCAGCCCAGAGACTAGCGGGAGCCTTTTGAATGAGCAGTTCTTC.

V gene TRBV27 combines with J gene TRBJ1-2; 8 nucleotides match TRBD1. The CDR3 contains 18 residues. V shed 6 bases and J 4 bases; nucleotides not matched to a gene: 19. CDR1 MNHEY and CDR2 SMNVEV come from the germline V gene (reference sequence). In nucleotides, the CDR3 is TGTGCCAGCAGCCCATCCGGGACAGGTGGGGAATTGTCCTATGGCTACACCTTC. It translates to CASSPSGTGGELSYGYTF.

This chain connects TRBV29-1 to TRBJ2-1; D is perhaps TRBD2 (6 bases). Trimming stripped 7 bases from V and 6 bases from J, with 13 bases between. CDR1 and CDR2 from the germline V gene are SQVTM and ANQGSEA. The length of the CDR3 is 12 residues. CDR3 residues: CSALGSGNEQFF. The CDR3 DNA reads as TGCAGCGCCCTAGGTAGCGGCAATGAGCAGTTCTTC.

The chain links TRBV19 to TRBJ1-5; the D gene is possibly TRBD1 (6 bases). The V gene's germline CDR1 is LNHDA and CDR2 SQIVND (reference sequence). Deletions cut 4 bases from V and 0 bases from J, with 13 bases between. CDR3 length equals 16 residues. CDR3 amino acids: CASSSGTPYSNQPQHF. The CDR3 DNA follows: TGTGCCAGTAGTAGCGGGACACCATATAGCAATCAGCCCCAGCATTTT.

The chain joins TRBV7-6 to TRBJ1-1, with 9 bases matching TRBD1. There are 17 residues in the CDR3. Germline CDR1 reads SGHVS; CDR2 reads FNYEAQ. V trimming: 2 bases; J trimming: 1 base; junction bases outside the gene matches: 8. CDR3 residues: CASSLRGQGGANTEAFF. CDR3 nucleotides: TGTGCCAGCAGCTTAAGGGGACAGGGAGGGGCGAACACTGAAGCTTTCTTT.

The chain carries TRBV27 and TRBJ2-5, with TRBD2 as a possible D gene (6 bases). The germline V and J ends were trimmed by 3 bases and 4 bases, with 15 bases remaining between them. The V gene's germline CDR1 is MNHEY and CDR2 SMNVEV (reference sequence). CDR3 length: 15 residues. The CDR3 DNA sequence: TGTGCCAGCAGTTTCCTCCCTAGCGAAGGAGAGACCCAGTACTTC. It yields the protein CASSFLPSEGETQYF.

The rearrangement uses TRBV29-1 and TRBJ2-7; unclear D gene. The germline gives CDR1 SQVTM, CDR2 ANQGSEA. The CDR3 runs to 14 residues. Trimming cost V 4 bases and J 5 bases, with 18 bases left between them. The CDR3 DNA is TGCAGCGTTGTTCACGCCGGTCCTAAGAACGAGCAGTACTTC. It specifies CSVVHAGPKNEQYF.

The chain combines TRBV19 with TRBJ1-1; no reliable D call. The CDR3 is 12 residues long. Looked up from germline, CDR1 is LNHDA and CDR2 is SQIVND (reference sequence). The V and J ends lost 0 bases and 5 bases respectively, with 4 bases between them. CDR3 protein: CASSIEGTEAFF. The DNA for the CDR3 is TGTGCCAGTAGTATAGAAGGGACTGAAGCTTTCTTT. The whole variable domain, filled in from reference TRBV19 and TRBJ1-1, reads DGGITQSPKYLFRKEGQNVTLSCEQNLNHDAMYWYRQDPGQGLRLIYYSQIVNDFQKGDIAEGYSVSREKKESFPLTVTSAQKNPTAFYLCASSIEGTEAFFGQGTRLTVV.

The chain joins TRBV27 to TRBJ2-3; 7 positions match TRBD2. The V gene's germline CDR1 is MNHEY and CDR2 SMNVEV (reference sequence). J was trimmed by 2 bases and V by 9 bases; bases with no gene match: 20. The CDR3 length is 18 residues. The CDR3 loop is CASSPSGLLSSVTDTQYF. In DNA, the CDR3 is TGTGCCAGTTCTCCTAGCGGCCTTCTCAGTTCTGTCACAGATACGCAGTATTTT.

V usage is TRBV5-1 and J usage is TRBJ1-2; TRBD1 agrees at 9 bases. V shed 4 bases, J shed 3 bases, and the junction held 13 bases outside the gene matches. The CDR3 totals 17 residues. CDR1 is SGHRS, CDR2 YFSETQ, per germline. The CDR3 DNA reads as TGCGCCAGCAGCCCCGGGACAGGGAGCGGGGTTTACTATGGCTACACCTTC. Protein product: CASSPGTGSGVYYGYTF.

V usage is TRBV5-6 and J usage is TRBJ1-1, with D hard to call. CDR1 is SGHDT, CDR2 YYEEEE, per germline. Deletions cut 2 bases from V and 1 base from J, with 6 bases between. There are 13 residues in the CDR3. The DNA for the CDR3 is TGTGCCAGCAGCTTTGGTCAGAACACTGAAGCTTTCTTT. Translated, it gives CASSFGQNTEAFF.

The chain joins TRBV4-2 to TRBJ2-1; 13 nucleotides align to TRBD2. V lost 5 bases to trimming and J lost 8 bases; unmatched junction nucleotides: 6. Germline CDR1 is LGHNA and CDR2 is YNFKEQ. This CDR3 contains 15 residues. In DNA form, the CDR3 reads TGTGCCAGCAGCAGCACTAGCGGGAGGGCCCATGAGCAGTTCTTC. Translated: CASSSTSGRAHEQFF.

The gene calls are TRBV5-1 and TRBJ1-1; possible D gene TRBD1, 5 bases. The CDR3 loop spans 14 amino acids. Trimming cost V 4 bases and J 1 base, with 11 bases left between them. Germline V gene sequence: CDR1 SGHRS, CDR2 YFSETQ. The CDR3 sequence: CASSLDIPNTEAFF. Here the CDR3 DNA reads TGCGCCAGCAGCCTGGACATACCGAACACTGAAGCTTTCTTT.

A single count supports this clone. The chain links TRBV10-3 to TRBJ2-6; 9 bases line up with TRBD1. The CDR3 loop spans 17 amino acids. The V gene end was trimmed by 6 bases and the J gene end by 6 bases; junction bases not matched to a gene: 12. Germline-derived CDR1 and CDR2 are ENHRY and SYGVKD. The CDR3 nucleotides read TGTGCCATCAGCGGCGGGACAGGGTCTCTGTTGGCCAACGTCCTGACTTTC. Translated: CAISGGTGSLLANVLTF.

The chain uses TRBV28 and TRBJ1-4, with 7 bases that match TRBD1. CDR3 length: 16 residues. After removal of 4 bases from V and 4 bases from J, the junction contained 9 bases not matched to a gene. In germline, CDR1 is MDHEN, CDR2 SYDVKM. CDR3 nucleotides: TGTGCCAGCAGTTCGCACGTGACAGGGATTAATGAAAAACTGTTTTTT. Amino acids: CASSSHVTGINEKLFF.

The chain combines TRBV6-5 with TRBJ1-2; perhaps TRBD1 as D (5 bases). Trimming shortened V by 6 bases and J by 2 bases, and 13 bases separated the two germline ends. The CDR3 sequence is 14 residues long. Germline V gene sequence: CDR1 MNHEY, CDR2 SVGAGI. Written as DNA, the CDR3 is TGTGCCAGCAGATTCAACGGGGCCAACTATGGCTACACCTTC. This gives the protein CASRFNGANYGYTF.

V is TRBV7-6 and J is TRBJ2-7, with 8 bases identical to TRBD1. V was clipped by 4 bases and J by 4 bases; unmatched bases: 12. CDR3 length equals 16 residues. Germline values: CDR1 SGHVS, CDR2 FNYEAQ. The CDR3 protein is CASSSTDRGQWYEQYF. In DNA form, the CDR3 reads TGTGCCAGCAGCTCCACAGACAGGGGCCAGTGGTACGAGCAGTACTTC.

This chain uses TRBV25-1 with TRBJ2-3, with 8 positions matching TRBD1. J gave up 2 bases and V 3 bases, and 4 bases lay outside the gene matches. The germline gives CDR1 MGHDK, CDR2 SYGVNS. The CDR3 runs to 15 residues. The CDR3 loop is CASSDRGQATDTQYF. The CDR3 nucleotides read TGTGCCAGCAGTGATAGGGGACAGGCCACAGATACGCAGTATTTT.

The V call is TRBV15, the J call TRBJ1-1; D perhaps matches TRBD1 (5 bases). The CDR3 sequence is 14 residues long. V shed 5 bases and J shed 6 bases, with 16 bases lying between them. Germline V gene data show CDR1 as LNHNV and CDR2 as YYDKDF (reference sequence). The CDR3 here is CATSRQHPSPEAFF. CDR3 in DNA: TGTGCCACCAGCCGACAGCATCCATCCCCTGAAGCTTTCTTT.